Sequencing of this TCR beta chain was carried out in a study of control samples from healthy donors and cancer patients. This CDR3 contains 16 residues. The ends lost 3 bases at V and 4 bases at J; junction bases unmatched: 13. Germline CDR1 reads GTSNPN; CDR2 reads SVGIG (reference sequence). Generated by immunoSEQ multiplex PCR, the TCRdb table keeps only in-frame clones and is missing some. This sample yields roughly 100,000 clones, of which around 89% are seen a single time; about 8% belongs to the top ten. The genes are TRBV30 and TRBJ2-5; 8 bases are shared with TRBD2. The material sequenced was blood. This receptor was identified in a man aged 25-40 years in good health. CDR3 loop: CAWRLGEIGTRETQYF. CDR3 DNA sequence: TGTGCCTGGAGGTTGGGGGAAATTGGGACTAGAGAGACCCAGTACTTC.